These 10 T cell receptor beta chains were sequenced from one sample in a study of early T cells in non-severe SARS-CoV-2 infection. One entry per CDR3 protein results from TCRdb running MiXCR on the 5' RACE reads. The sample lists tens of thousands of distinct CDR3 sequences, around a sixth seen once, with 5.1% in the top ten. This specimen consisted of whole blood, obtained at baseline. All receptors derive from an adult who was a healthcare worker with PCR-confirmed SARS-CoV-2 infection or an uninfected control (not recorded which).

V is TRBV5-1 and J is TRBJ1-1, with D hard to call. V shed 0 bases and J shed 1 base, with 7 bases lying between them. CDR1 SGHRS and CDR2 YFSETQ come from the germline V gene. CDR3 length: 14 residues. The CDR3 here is CASSLARENTEAFF. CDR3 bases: TGCGCCAGCAGCTTGGCTCGGGAGAACACTGAAGCTTTCTTT. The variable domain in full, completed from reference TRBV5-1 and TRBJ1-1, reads KAGVTQTPRYLIKTRGQQVTLSCSPISGHRSVSWYQQTPGQGLQFLFEYFSETQRNKGNFPGRFSGRQFSNSRSEMNVSTLELGDSALYLCASSLARENTEAFFGQGTRLTVV.

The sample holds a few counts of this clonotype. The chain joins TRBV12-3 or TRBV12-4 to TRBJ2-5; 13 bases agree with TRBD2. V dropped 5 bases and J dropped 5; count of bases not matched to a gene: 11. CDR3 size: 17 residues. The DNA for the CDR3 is TGTGCCAGCAGTCCCCGTATACTAGCGGGAGGGCAGGAGACCCAGTACTTC. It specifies CASSPRILAGGQETQYF.

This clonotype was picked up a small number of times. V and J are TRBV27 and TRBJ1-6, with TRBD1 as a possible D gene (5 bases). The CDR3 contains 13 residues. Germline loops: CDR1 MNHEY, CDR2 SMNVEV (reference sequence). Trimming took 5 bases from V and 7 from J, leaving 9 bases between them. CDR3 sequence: CASSTRGNSPLHF. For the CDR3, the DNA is TGTGCCAGCAGTACTCGGGGGAATTCACCCCTCCACTTT.

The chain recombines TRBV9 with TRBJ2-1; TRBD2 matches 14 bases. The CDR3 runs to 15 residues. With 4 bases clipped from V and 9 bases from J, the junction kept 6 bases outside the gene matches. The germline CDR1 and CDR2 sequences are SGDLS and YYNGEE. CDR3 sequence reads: CASSPPTSGRGEQFF. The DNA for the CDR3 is TGTGCCAGCAGCCCCCCGACTAGCGGGAGGGGTGAGCAGTTCTTC.

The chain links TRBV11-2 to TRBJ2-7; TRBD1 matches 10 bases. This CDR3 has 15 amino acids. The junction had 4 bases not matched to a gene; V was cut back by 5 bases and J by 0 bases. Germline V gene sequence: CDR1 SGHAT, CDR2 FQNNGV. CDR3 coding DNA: TGTGCCAGCAGCCGGACAGGGGGATACTCCTACGAGCAGTACTTC. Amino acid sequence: CASSRTGGYSYEQYF.

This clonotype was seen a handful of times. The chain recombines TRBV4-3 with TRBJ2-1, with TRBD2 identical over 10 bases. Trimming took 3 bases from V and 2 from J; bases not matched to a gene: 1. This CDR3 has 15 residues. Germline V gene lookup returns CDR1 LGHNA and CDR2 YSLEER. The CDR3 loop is CASSHGLAAYNEQFF. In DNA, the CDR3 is TGCGCCAGCAGCCATGGACTAGCGGCCTACAATGAGCAGTTCTTC.

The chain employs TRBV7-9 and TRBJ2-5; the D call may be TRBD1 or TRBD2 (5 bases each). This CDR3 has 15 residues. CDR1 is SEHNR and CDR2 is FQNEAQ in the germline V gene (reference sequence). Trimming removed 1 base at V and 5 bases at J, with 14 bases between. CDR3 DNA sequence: TGTGCCAGCAGCTTAGGGTTCCGGGACCTGGAGACCCAGTACTTC. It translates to CASSLGFRDLETQYF.

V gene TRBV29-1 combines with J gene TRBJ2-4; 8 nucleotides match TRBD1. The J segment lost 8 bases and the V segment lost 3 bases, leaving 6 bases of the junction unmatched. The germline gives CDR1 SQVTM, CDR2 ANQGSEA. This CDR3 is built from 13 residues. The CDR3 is CSVETDRDDIQYF. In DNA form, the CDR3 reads TGCAGCGTTGAGACGGACAGGGATGACATTCAGTACTTC. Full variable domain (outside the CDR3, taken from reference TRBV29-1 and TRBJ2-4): SAVISQKPSRDICQRGTSLTIQCQVDSQVTMMFWYRQQPGQSLTLIATANQGSEATYESGFVIDKFPISRPNLTFSTLTVSNMSPEDSSIYLCSVETDRDDIQYFGAGTRLSVL.

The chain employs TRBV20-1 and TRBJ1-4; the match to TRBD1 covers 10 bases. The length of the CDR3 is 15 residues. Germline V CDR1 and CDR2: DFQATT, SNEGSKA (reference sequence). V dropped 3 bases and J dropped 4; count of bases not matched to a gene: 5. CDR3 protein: CSASGTGANNEKLFF. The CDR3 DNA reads TGCAGTGCTAGTGGGACAGGGGCCAATAATGAAAAACTGTTTTTT.

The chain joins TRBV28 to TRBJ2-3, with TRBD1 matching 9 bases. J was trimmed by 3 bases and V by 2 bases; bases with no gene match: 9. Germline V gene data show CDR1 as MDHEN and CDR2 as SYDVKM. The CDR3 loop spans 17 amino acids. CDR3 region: CASSLARTGERTDTQYF. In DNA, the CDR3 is TGTGCCAGCAGTTTAGCCCGGACAGGGGAGAGGACAGATACGCAGTATTTT. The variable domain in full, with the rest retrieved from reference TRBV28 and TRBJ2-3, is DVKVTQSSRYLVKRTGEKVFLECVQDMDHENMFWYRQDPGLGLRLIYFSYDVKMKEKGDIPEGYSVSREKKERFSLILESASTNQTSMYLCASSLARTGERTDTQYFGPGTRLTVL.